The source of this T cell receptor beta chain is a study of T cells in Graves' hyperthyroidism and ophthalmopathy. Regarding the study as a whole: Also found in blood were most expanded thyroid clonotypes above 0.001.

With regard to this clonotype: What it binds is not known.

Diagnoses were made from clinical symptoms, serum measures (thyroxine and TRAb), thyroid ultrasound and orbital computed tomography. Fresh peripheral blood, approximately 9.1 ml, was the source of the PBMCs. V lost 1 base and J lost 6, with 6 bases in between. Germline CDR1 reads LNHDA; CDR2 reads SQIVND (reference sequence). This CDR3 has 13 residues. The CDR3 regions of TCR beta were amplified from RNA transcripts. Using the HTBI primer set, a first-round RT-PCR was run on the TCR CDR3. TCRdb processed the multiplex PCR reads anew with MiXCR; each CDR3 protein has one entry. The sample has 350,000 to 400,000 distinct CDR3 sequences; about 18% are singletons.

This chain connects TRBV19 to TRBJ2-2, with D unresolved. The receptor's source is a man aged 18 to 30 with Graves' ophthalmopathy. Sequenced: blood. Here the CDR3 DNA reads TGTGCCAGTAGTATAGCTCCCCCCGGGGAGCTGTTTTTT. It codes for CASSIAPPGELFF.